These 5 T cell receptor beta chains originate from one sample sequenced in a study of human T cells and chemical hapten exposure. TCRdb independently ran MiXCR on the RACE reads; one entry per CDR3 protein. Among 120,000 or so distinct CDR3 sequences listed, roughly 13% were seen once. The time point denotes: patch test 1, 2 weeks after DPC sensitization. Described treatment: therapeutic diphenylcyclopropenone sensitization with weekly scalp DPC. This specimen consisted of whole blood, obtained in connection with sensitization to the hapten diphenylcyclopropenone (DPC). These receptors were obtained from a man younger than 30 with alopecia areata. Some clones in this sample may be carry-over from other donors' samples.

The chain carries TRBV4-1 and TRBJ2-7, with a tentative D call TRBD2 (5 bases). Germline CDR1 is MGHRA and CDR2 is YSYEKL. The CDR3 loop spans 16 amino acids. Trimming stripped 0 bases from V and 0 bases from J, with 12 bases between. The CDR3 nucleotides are TGCGCCAGCAGCCAAGATATGAGGGCGGGCTCCTACGAGCAGTACTTC. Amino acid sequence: CASSQDMRAGSYEQYF.

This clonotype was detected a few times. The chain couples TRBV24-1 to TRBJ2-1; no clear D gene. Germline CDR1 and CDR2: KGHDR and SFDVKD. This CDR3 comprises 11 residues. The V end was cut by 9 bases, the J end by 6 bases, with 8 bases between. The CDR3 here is CATGQVNEQFF. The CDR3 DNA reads TGTGCCACCGGTCAGGTCAATGAGCAGTTCTTC.

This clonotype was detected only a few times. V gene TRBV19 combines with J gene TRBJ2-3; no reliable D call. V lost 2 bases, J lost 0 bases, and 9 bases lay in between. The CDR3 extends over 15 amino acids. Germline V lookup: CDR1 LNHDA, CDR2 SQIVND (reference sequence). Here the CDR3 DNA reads TGTGCCAGTAGTATAAAGGACGGCAGCACAGATACGCAGTATTTT. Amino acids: CASSIKDGSTDTQYF.

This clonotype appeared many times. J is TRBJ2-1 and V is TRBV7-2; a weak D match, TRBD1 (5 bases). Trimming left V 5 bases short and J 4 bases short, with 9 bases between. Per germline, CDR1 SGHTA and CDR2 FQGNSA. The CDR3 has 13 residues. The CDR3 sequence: CASSLDTYNEQFF. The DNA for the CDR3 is TGTGCCAGCAGCCTGGACACATACAATGAGCAGTTCTTC.

CDR3 protein: CSAGIGDEQYF. The CDR3 region has the DNA TGCAGCGCAGGCATCGGGGACGAGCAGTACTTC. The chain employs TRBV29-1 and TRBJ2-7; D is perhaps TRBD2 (5 bases). The germline V and J ends were trimmed by 7 bases and 5 bases, with 12 bases remaining between them. The CDR3 has 11 residues. Germline-derived CDR1 and CDR2 are SQVTM and ANQGSEA.